This T cell receptor beta chain originates from a study of CD8 T cells in Susac syndrome. Random hexamers were used to reverse transcribe an amount of roughly 0.45 to 1 ug RNA. TCRdb reprocessed the immunoSEQ multiplex PCR reads with MiXCR, giving one entry per CDR3 protein. The sample lists around 170,000 distinct CDR3 sequences, over 90% occurring once. The CDR3 runs 14 residues. V was trimmed by 2 bases and J by 2 bases, leaving 9 bases between them. This chain joins TRBV12-3 or TRBV12-4 and TRBJ2-5, with D unresolved. This receptor was obtained from a human donor with Susac syndrome. Sequencing input: CD8+ T cells from PBMCs. The CDR3 reads CASSLRHVQETQYF. The CDR3 bases are TGTGCCAGCAGTTTAAGGCACGTTCAAGAGACCCAGTACTTC.